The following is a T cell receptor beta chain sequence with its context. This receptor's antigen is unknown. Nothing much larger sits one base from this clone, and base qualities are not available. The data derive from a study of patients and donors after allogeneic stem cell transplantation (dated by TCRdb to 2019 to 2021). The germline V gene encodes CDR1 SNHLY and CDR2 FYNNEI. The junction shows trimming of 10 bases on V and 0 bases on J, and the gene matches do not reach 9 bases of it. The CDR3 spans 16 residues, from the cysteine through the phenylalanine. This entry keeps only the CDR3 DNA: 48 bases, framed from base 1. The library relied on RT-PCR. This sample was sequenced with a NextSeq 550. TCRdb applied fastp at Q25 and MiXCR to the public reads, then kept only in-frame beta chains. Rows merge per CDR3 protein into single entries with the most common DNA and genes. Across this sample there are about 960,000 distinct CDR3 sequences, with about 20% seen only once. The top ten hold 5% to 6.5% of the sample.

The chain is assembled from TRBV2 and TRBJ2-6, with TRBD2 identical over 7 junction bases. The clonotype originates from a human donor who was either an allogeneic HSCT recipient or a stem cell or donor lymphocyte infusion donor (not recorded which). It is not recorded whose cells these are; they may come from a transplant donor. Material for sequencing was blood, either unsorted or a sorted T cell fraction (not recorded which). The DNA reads TGTGCCACCTCCGGGACTAAGAGCTCTGGGGCCAACGTCCTGACTTTC. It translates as CATSGTKSSGANVLTF.